This entry describes one T cell receptor beta chain. The record originates from a study of cytotoxic CD8 clonotypes in ibrutinib-treated CLL. For the study at large: Among patients, roughly 25 responded partially and 2 completely; roughly 14 then stayed remitted and around 12 progressed after median about 74 months.

Between the trimmed V and J ends, which lost 0 bases and 4 bases, there was a span of 7 bases. CDR1 SGHRS and CDR2 YFSETQ come from the germline V gene. CDR3 length: 13 amino acids. Clones were sequenced by immunoSEQ multiplex PCR, and TCRdb holds only the in-frame ones, with some missing. The repertoire holds 130,000 to 150,000 clones, with around three quarters as singletons. The chain combines TRBV5-1 with TRBJ1-2; D not certain. The receptor's source is a human donor with chronic lymphocytic leukemia. The material sequenced was PBMCs, taken after 12 months of ibrutinib treatment. The CDR3 is CASSLAGTYGYTF. The CDR3 coding sequence is TGCGCCAGCAGCTTGGCCGGAACCTATGGCTACACCTTC.